This T cell receptor beta chain was identified in a study of CD8 T cells in ankylosing spondylitis. Findings and limits, study-wide: From matched ankylosing spondylitis synovial fluid, disease-linked clones were reportedly recovered at significantly enriched levels. Disease-associated clones were CD8+ and fairly uncommon in peripheral blood.

The CDR3 extends over 15 amino acids. Comment on this clonotype: Antigen: not known.

Libraries for TCR beta were made by quantitative 5'-RACE with molecular barcodes. TCRdb re-analysed the 5' RACE reads in MiXCR, keeping a single row per CDR3 protein. The sample lists roughly 30,000 distinct CDR3 sequences; 14% were seen once. Sequencing input: blood. The receptor was isolated from a male donor with ankylosing spondylitis or in good health (not recorded which). V gene TRBV21-1 combines with J gene TRBJ2-3; the table's D call, TRBD1, was not checked against the DNA. TRBV21-1 is deemed a pseudogene. The chain's CDR3 is CASSKVEGLRDTQYF. DNA of the CDR3: TGTGCCAGCAGCAAAGTCGAGGGGCTCAGGGATACGCAGTATTTT.